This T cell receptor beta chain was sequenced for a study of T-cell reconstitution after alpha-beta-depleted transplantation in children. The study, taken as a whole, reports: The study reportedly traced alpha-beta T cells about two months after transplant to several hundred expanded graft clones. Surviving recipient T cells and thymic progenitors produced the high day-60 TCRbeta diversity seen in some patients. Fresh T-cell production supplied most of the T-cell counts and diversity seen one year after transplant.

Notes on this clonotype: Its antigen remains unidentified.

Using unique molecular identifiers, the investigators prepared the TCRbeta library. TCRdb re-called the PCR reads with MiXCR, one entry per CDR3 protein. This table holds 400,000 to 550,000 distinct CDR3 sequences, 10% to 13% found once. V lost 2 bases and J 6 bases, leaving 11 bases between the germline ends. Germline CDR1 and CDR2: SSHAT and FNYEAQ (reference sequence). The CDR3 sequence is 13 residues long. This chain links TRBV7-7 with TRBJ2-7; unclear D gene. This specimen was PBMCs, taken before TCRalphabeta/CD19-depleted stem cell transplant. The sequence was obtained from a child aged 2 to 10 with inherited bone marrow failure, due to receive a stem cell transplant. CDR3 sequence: CASSLNGVGEQYF. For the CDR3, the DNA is TGTGCCAGCAGCTTAAATGGAGTGGGCGAGCAGTACTTC.